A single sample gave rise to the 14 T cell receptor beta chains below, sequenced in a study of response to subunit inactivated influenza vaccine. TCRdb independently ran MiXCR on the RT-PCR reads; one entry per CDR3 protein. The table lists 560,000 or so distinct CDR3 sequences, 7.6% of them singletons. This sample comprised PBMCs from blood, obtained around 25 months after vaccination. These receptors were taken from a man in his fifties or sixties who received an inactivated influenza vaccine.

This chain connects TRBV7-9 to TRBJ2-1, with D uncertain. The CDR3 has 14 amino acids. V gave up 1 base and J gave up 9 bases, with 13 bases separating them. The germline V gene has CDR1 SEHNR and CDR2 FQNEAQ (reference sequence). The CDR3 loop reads CASSLEGLRVEQFF. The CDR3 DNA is TGTGCCAGCAGCTTAGAGGGTCTACGGGTTGAGCAGTTCTTC.

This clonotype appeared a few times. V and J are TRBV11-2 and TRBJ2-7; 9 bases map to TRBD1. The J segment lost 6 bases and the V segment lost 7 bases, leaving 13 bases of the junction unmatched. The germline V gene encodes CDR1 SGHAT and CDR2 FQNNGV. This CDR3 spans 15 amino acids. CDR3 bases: TGTGCCAGCACTAGGACTCCGGGACAGGGTGGCGAGCAGTACTTC. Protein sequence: CASTRTPGQGGEQYF.

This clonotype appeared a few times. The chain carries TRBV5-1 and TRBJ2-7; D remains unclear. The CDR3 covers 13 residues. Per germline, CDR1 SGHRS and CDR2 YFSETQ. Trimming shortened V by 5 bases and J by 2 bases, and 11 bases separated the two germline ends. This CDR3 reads CASRFEDPYEQYF. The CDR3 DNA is TGCGCCAGCAGATTCGAGGATCCCTACGAGCAGTACTTC.

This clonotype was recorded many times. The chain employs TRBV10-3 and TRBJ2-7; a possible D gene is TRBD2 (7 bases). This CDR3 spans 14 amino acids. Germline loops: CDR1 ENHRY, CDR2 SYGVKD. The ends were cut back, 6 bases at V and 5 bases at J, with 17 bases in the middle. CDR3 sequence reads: CAIRPTSRDNEQYF. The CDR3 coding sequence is TGTGCCATCAGACCGACTAGCAGGGACAACGAGCAGTACTTC.

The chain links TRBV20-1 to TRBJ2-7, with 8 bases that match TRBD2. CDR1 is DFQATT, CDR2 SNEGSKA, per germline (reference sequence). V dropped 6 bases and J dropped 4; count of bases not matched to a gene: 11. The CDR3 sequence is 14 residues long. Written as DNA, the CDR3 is TGCAGTGCCTCTAAAGCGGGACTAGGGTACGAGCAGTACTTC. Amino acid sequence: CSASKAGLGYEQYF.

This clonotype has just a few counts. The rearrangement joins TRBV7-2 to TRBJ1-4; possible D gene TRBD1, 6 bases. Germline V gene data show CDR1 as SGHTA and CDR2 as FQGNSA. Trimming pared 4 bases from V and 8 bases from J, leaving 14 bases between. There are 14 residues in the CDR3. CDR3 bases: TGTGCCAGCAGCTCGGACGGCCAGGGGGAAAAACTGTTTTTT. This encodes CASSSDGQGEKLFF. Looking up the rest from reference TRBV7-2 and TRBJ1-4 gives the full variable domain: GAGVSQSPSNKVTEKGKDVELRCDPISGHTALYWYRQSLGQGLEFLIYFQGNSAPDKSGLPSDRFSAERTGGSVSTLTIQRTQQEDSAVYLCASSSDGQGEKLFFGSGTQLSVL.

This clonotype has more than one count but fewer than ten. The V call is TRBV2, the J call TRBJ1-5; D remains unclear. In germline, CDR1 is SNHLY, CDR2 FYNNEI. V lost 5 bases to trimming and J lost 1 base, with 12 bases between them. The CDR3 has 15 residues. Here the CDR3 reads CASSWSGKSNQPQHF. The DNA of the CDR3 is TGTGCCAGCAGTTGGTCGGGGAAAAGCAATCAGCCCCAGCATTTT.

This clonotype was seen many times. CDR3 DNA: TGCAGTGCTAGAGATTTTAGGAACACTGAAGCTTTCTTT. Its protein product is CSARDFRNTEAFF. The chain recombines TRBV20-1 with TRBJ1-1; no definite D call. CDR3 size: 13 residues. Trimming shortened V by 0 bases and J by 1 base, and 6 bases separated the two germline ends. Germline values: CDR1 DFQATT, CDR2 SNEGSKA (reference sequence).

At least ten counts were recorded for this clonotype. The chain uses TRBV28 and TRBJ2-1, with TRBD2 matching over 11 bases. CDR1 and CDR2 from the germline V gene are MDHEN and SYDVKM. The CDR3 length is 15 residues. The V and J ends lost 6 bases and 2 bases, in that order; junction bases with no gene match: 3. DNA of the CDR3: TGTGCCAGCAGGGGGACTAGCGGTACCTACAATGAGCAGTTCTTC. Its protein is CASRGTSGTYNEQFF.

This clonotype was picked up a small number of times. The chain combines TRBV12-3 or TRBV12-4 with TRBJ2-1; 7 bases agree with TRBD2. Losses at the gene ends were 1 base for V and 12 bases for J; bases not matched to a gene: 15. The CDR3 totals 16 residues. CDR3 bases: TGTGCCAGCAGTTTAGTAGGCGGGAGCGGGTCAGTGTTGCAGTTCTTC. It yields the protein CASSLVGGSGSVLQFF.

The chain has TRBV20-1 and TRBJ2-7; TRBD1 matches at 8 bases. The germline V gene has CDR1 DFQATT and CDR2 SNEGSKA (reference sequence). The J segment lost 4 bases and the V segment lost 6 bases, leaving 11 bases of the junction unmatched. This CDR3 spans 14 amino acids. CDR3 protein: CSAEGFDRGYEQYF. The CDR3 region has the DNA TGCAGTGCCGAAGGATTCGACAGGGGATACGAGCAGTACTTC.

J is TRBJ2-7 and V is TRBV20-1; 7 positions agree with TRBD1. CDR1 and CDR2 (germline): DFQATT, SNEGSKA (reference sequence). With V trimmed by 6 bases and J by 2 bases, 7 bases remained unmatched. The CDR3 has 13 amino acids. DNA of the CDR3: TGCAGTGCCAGGGGGTCAAGGGCCTACGAGCAGTACTTC. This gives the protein CSARGSRAYEQYF.

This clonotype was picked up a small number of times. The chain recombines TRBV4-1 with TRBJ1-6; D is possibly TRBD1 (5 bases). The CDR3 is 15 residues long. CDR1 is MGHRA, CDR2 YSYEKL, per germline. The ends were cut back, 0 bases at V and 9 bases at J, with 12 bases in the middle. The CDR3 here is CASSQDEAGSSPLHF. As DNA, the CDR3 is TGCGCCAGCAGCCAAGATGAGGCAGGGTCTTCACCCCTCCACTTT.

CDR3 nucleotides: TGTGCCATCAGTGATGCCGATAGCGGGAGCGGGTCCTACAATGAGCAGTTCTTC. It translates to CAISDADSGSGSYNEQFF. The chain has TRBV10-3 and TRBJ2-1; 9 positions agree with TRBD2. Unmatched junction bases numbered 10, after V lost 3 bases and J lost 1 base. The germline V gene encodes CDR1 ENHRY and CDR2 SYGVKD. The CDR3 runs to 18 residues.